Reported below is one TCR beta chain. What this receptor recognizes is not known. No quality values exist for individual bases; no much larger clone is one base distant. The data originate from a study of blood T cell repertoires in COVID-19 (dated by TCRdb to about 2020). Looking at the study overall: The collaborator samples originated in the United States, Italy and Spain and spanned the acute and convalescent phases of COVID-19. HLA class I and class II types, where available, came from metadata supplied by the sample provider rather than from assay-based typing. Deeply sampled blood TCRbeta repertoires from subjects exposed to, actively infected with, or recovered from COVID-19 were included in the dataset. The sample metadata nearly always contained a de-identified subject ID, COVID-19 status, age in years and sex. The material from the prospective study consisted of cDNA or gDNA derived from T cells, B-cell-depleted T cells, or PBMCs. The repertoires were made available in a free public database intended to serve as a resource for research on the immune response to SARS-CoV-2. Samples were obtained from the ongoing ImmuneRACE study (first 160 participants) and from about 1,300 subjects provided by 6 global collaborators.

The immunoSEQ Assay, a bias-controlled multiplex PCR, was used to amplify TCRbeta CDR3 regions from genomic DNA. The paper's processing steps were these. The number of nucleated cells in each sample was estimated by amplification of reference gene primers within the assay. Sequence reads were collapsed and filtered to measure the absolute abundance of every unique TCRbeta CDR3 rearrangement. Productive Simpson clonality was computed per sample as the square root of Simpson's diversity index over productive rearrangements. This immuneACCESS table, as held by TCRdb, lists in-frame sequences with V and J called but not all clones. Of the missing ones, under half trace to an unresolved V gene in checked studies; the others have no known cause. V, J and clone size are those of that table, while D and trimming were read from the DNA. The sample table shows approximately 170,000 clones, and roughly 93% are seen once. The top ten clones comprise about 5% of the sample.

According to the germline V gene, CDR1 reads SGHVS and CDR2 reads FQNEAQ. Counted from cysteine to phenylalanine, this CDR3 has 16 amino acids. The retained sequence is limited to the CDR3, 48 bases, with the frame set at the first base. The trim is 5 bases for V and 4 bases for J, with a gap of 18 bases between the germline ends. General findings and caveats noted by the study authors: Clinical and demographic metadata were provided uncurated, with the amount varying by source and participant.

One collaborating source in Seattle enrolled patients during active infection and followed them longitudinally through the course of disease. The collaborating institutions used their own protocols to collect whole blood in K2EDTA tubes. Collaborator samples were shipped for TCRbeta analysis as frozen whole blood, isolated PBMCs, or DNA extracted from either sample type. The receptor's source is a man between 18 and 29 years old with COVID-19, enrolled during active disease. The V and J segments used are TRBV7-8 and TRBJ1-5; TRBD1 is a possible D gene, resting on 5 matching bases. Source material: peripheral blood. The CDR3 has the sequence CASSNQTGGFNQPQHF. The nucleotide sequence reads TGTGCCAGCAGCAACCAAACCGGGGGATTTAATCAGCCCCAGCATTTT.